The 6 T cell receptor beta chains below come from one sample, sequenced in a study of OX40 agonist ivuxolimab in advanced cancers. The method was the immunoSEQ multiplex PCR assay. TCRdb's version of the immuneACCESS table is confined to in-frame rearrangements and falls short of the full clone set. An unresolved V gene accounts for under half of the shortfall where checked; the remainder is of unknown origin. In all, the sample holds 40,000 to 45,000 clones, and more than 70% of those were seen once. The ten largest clones capture approximately 7.5% of the sample. The specimen comprised CD4+ or CD8+ T cells sorted from blood, sampled in a trial of the OX40 agonist ivuxolimab. Source of these receptors: an adult with an advanced solid tumor such as melanoma, head and neck, liver or kidney cancer.

The chain links TRBV6-6 to TRBJ2-5; D is unresolved. The CDR3 totals 11 residues. V was trimmed by 8 bases and J by 3 bases, leaving 7 bases between them. Germline V gives CDR1 MNHNY, CDR2 SVGAGI (reference sequence). The CDR3 reads CASAMEETQYF. DNA of the CDR3: TGTGCCAGCGCGATGGAAGAGACCCAGTACTTC.

This chain connects TRBV27 to TRBJ2-1, with 7 bases aligning to TRBD2. Germline loops: CDR1 MNHEY, CDR2 SMNVEV (reference sequence). This CDR3 is built from 18 residues. Trimming cost V 3 bases and J 4 bases; bases outside gene matches: 15. CDR3 in amino acids: CASSFPLASGYRYNEQFF. The CDR3 DNA reads TGTGCCAGCAGTTTTCCCCTGGCTAGCGGTTATAGATACAATGAGCAGTTCTTC.

This clone came up once. The genes are TRBV7-8 and TRBJ2-1; 7 bases map to TRBD2. Trimming took 3 bases from V and 8 from J; bases not matched to a gene: 10. Germline V gene sequence: CDR1 SGHVS, CDR2 FQNEAQ. There are 15 residues in the CDR3. CDR3 DNA sequence: TGTGCCAGCAGCTTTAGGAGTGGGGGGGTGGATGAGCAGTTCTTC. Protein sequence: CASSFRSGGVDEQFF.

This chain uses TRBV4-3 with TRBJ1-4, with D possibly TRBD1 on 6 matching bases. Trimming left V 4 bases short and J 8 bases short, with 14 bases between. This CDR3 is built from 14 residues. Germline values: CDR1 LGHNA, CDR2 YSLEER. As DNA, the CDR3 is TGCGCCAGCAGCCTCGAACAGGGTTACGAAAAACTGTTTTTT. Protein sequence: CASSLEQGYEKLFF.

This chain uses TRBV11-2 with TRBJ2-7; maybe TRBD2 (5 bases). The V gene lost 0 bases and the J gene lost 2 bases, with 8 bases spanning the gap. The CDR3 totals 14 residues. Looked up from germline, CDR1 is SGHAT and CDR2 is FQNNGV. The CDR3 reads CASSLDLGAYEQYF. The CDR3, as DNA: TGTGCCAGCAGCTTAGATCTGGGAGCCTACGAGCAGTACTTC.

The DNA for the CDR3 is TGTGCCAGCAGCCCCCGACCCCTCCGACTAGCGGGAGGGTACAATGAGCAGTTCTTC. Translated, it gives CASSPRPLRLAGGYNEQFF. The chain links TRBV5-5 to TRBJ2-1, with TRBD2 matching over 14 bases. Per the germline V gene, CDR1 is SGHKS and CDR2 is YYEKEE (reference sequence). The CDR3 runs 19 residues. Trimming removed 4 bases from V and 4 bases from J; junction bases left unmatched: 13. The full variable domain, in which reference TRBV5-5 and TRBJ2-1 provide the parts outside the CDR3, is DAGVTQSPTHLIKTRGQQVTLRCSPISGHKSVSWYQQVLGQGPQFIFQYYEKEERGRGNFPDRFSARQFPNYSSELNVNALLLGDSALYLCASSPRPLRLAGGYNEQFFGPGTRLTVL.